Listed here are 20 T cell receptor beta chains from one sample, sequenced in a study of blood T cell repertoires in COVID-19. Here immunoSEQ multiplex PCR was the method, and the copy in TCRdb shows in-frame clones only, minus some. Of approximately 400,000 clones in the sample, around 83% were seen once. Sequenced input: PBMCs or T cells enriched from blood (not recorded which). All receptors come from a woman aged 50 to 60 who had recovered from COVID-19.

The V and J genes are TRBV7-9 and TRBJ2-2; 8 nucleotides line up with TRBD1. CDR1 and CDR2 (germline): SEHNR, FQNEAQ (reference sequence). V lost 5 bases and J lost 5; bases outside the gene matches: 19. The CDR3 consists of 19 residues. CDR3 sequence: CASSRLLKSPRGRTGELFF. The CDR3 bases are TGTGCCAGCAGCCGCCTCTTAAAATCCCCCAGGGGGCGAACCGGGGAGCTGTTTTTT.

CDR3 amino acids: CASSREQGIYGYTF. In DNA form, the CDR3 reads TGTGCCAGCAGCCGGGAACAGGGTATCTATGGCTACACCTTC. The V call is TRBV7-2, the J call TRBJ1-2; tentatively, D is TRBD1 (6 bases). The CDR3 length is 14 residues. The V gene's germline CDR1 is SGHTA and CDR2 FQGNSA. The germline V and J ends were trimmed by 5 bases and 4 bases, with 14 bases remaining between them. Full variable domain (rest looked up from reference TRBV7-2 and TRBJ1-2): GAGVSQSPSNKVTEKGKDVELRCDPISGHTALYWYRQSLGQGLEFLIYFQGNSAPDKSGLPSDRFSAERTGGSVSTLTIQRTQQEDSAVYLCASSREQGIYGYTFGSGTRLTVV.

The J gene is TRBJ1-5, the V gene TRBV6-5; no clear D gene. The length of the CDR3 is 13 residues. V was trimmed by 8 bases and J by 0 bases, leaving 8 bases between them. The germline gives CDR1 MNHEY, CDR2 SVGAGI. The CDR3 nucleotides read TGTGCCAGCGGGCCAAATAGCAATCAGCCCCAGCATTTT. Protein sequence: CASGPNSNQPQHF.

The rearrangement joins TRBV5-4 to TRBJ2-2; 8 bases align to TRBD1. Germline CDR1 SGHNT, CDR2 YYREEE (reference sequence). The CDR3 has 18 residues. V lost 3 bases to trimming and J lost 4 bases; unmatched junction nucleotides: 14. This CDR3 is CASSSRQGIDHGTGELFF. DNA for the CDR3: TGTGCCAGCAGCTCGCGACAGGGGATCGACCATGGCACCGGGGAGCTGTTTTTT.

The CDR3 bases are TGTGCCAGCAGTGAAGGGGCCGTACATGAGCAGTTCTTC. It yields the protein CASSEGAVHEQFF. The chain has TRBV25-1 and TRBJ2-1, with D tentatively TRBD1 (5 bases). The CDR3 contains 13 residues. Germline CDR1 reads MGHDK; CDR2 reads SYGVNS. Trimming took off 2 bases at V and 8 bases at J, with 10 bases between the two ends.

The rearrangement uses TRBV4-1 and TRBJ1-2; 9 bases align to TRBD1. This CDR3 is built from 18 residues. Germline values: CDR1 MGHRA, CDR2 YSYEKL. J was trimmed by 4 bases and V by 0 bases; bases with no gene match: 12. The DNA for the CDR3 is TGCGCCAGCAGCCAAGAGAGGACAGGGGCGGGGACTCTCTATGGCTACACCTTC. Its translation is CASSQERTGAGTLYGYTF.

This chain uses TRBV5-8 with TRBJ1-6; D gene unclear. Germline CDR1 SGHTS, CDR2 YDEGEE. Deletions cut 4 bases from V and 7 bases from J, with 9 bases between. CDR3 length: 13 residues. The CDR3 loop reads CASSNTVNSPLHF. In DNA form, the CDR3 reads TGTGCCAGCAGCAATACAGTGAATTCACCCCTCCACTTT.

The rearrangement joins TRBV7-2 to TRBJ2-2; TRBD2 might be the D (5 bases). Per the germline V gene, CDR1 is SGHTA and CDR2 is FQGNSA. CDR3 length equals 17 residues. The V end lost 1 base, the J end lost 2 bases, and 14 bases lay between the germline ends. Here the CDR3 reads CASSLVFGGPNTGELFF. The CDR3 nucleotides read TGTGCCAGCAGCTTAGTGTTTGGAGGACCAAACACCGGGGAGCTGTTTTTT.

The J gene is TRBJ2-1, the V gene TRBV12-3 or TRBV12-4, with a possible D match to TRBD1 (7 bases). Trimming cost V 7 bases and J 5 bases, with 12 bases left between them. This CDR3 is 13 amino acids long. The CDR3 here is CASILRGDNEQFF. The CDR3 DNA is TGTGCCAGCATCCTCAGGGGGGACAATGAGCAGTTCTTC.

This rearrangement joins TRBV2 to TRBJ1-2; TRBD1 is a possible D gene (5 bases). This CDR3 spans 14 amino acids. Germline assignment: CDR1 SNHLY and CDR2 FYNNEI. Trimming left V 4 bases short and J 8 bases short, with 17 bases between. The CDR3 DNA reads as TGTGCCAGCAGTGGTGGGGCCCTATCGAGGGGCTACACCTTC. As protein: CASSGGALSRGYTF.

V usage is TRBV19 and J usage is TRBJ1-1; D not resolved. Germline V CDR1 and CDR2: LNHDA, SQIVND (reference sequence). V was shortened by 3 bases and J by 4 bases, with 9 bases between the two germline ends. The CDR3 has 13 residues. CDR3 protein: CASSIYPATEAFF. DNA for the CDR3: TGTGCCAGTAGTATCTACCCTGCCACTGAAGCTTTCTTT.

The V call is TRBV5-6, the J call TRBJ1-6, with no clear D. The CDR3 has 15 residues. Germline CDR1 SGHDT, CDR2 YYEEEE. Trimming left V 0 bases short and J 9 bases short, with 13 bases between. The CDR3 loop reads CASSLDSLRSSPLHF. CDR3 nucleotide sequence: TGTGCCAGCAGCTTGGACAGCTTAAGGTCTTCACCCCTCCACTTT.

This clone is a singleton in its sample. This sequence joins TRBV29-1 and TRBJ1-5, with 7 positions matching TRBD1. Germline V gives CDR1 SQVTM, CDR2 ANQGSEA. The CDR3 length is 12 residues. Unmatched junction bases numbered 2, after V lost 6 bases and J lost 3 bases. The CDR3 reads CSVGQNNQPQHF. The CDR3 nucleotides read TGCAGCGTGGGACAGAACAATCAGCCCCAGCATTTT.

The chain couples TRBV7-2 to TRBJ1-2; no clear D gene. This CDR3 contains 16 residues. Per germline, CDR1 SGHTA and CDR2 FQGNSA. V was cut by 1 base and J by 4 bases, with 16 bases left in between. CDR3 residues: CASSLDGSYLAYGYTF. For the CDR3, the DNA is TGTGCCAGCAGCTTAGATGGCAGCTACCTAGCCTATGGCTACACCTTC. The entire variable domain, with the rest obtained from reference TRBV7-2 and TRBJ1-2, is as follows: GAGVSQSPSNKVTEKGKDVELRCDPISGHTALYWYRQSLGQGLEFLIYFQGNSAPDKSGLPSDRFSAERTGGSVSTLTIQRTQQEDSAVYLCASSLDGSYLAYGYTFGSGTRLTVV.

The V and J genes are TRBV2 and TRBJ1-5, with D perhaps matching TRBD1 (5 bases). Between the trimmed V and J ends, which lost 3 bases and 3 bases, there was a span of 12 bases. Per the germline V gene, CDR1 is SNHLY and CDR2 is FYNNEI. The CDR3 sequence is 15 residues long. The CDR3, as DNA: TGTGCCAGCAGTGACAGGGAAGCTTTCAATCAGCCCCAGCATTTT. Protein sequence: CASSDREAFNQPQHF.

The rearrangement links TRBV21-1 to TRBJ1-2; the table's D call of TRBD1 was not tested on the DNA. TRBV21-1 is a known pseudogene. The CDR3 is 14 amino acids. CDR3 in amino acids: CASNSPGQDYGYTF. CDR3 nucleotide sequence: TGTGCCAGCAACTCTCCGGGACAGGACTATGGCTACACCTTC.

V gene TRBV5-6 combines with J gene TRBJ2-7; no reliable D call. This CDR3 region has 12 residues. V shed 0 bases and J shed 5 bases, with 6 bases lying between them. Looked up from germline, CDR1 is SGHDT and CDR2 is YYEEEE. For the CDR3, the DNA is TGTGCCAGCAGCTTGGTGGGCCACGAGCAGTACTTC. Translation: CASSLVGHEQYF.

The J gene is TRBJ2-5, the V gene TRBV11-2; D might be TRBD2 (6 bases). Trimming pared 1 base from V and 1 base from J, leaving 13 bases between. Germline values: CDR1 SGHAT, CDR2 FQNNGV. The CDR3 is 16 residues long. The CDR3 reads CASSLGGQGGQETQYF. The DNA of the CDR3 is TGTGCCAGCAGCTTAGGTGGGCAGGGAGGCCAAGAGACCCAGTACTTC.

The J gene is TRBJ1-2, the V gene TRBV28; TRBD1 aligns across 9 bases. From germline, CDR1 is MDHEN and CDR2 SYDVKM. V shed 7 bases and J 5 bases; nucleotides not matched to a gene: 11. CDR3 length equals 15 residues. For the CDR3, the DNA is TGTGCCAGCACCCTCCCCGGGACAGGGCTTTATGGCTACACCTTC. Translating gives CASTLPGTGLYGYTF.

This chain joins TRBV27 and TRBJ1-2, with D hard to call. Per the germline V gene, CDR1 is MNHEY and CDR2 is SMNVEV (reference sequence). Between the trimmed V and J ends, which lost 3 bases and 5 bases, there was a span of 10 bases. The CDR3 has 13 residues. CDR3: CASSLEPSYGYTF. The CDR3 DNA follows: TGTGCCAGCAGTTTGGAGCCGTCTTATGGCTACACCTTC.